This T cell receptor beta chain is drawn from a study of blood T cell repertoires in COVID-19. V shed 5 bases and J 2 bases; nucleotides not matched to a gene: 12. Germline CDR1 and CDR2: MNHEY and SMNVEV (reference sequence). This CDR3 has 17 amino acids. Here immunoSEQ multiplex PCR was the method, and the copy in TCRdb shows in-frame clones only, minus some. The repertoire holds under 350,000 clones, with approximately 91% as singletons. The sample comprised PBMCs or T cells enriched from blood (not recorded which). The rearrangement links TRBV27 to TRBJ1-2, with 9 nucleotides matching TRBD1. This clonotype originated in a middle-aged woman who had recovered from COVID-19. For the CDR3, the DNA is TGTGCCAGCAGTCCTTACTCGAACAGGGGGCGCAACTATGGCTACACCTTC. Protein: CASSPYSNRGRNYGYTF.